One and the same sample provided the 8 T cell receptor beta chains below, sequenced in a study of CXCR3-negative and CXCR3-positive naive CD8 T cells (dated by TCRdb to the late 2010s). The listed sequencing device is NextSeq 550. The Human TCR Profiling Kit (MiLaboratory) was used to prepare UMI-labeled 5' RACE TRB cDNA libraries. Through TCRdb reprocessing, the reads give one entry per CDR3 protein sequence; DNA is omitted. The table for this sample lists about 40,000 distinct CDR3 sequences. Approximately 12% of the sample rests with the top ten. Sequenced input: memory CD8+ T cells from blood. This specimen's cell subset or site label, interpreted: conventional CD8+ memory T cells (TMEM), sorted as controls. The receptors originated from a human donor in good health. Some clones in this sample may be carry-over from other donors' samples.

The V gene is TRBV28, the J gene TRBJ2-7; TCRdb proposes TRBD1, but this gene call is untestable without DNA. The CDR3 is 14 residues long. Germline CDR1 is MDHEN and CDR2 is SYDVKM. CDR3 residues: CASSPPWGSYEQYF.

This chain links TRBV20-1 with TRBJ2-7. Germline V gene lookup returns CDR1 DFQATT and CDR2 SNEGSKA (reference sequence). The CDR3 covers 11 residues. The CDR3 is CSAPHLSWQYF.

The genes are TRBV28 and TRBJ1-5. This CDR3 spans 14 amino acids. CDR1 MDHEN and CDR2 SYDVKM come from the germline V gene. This CDR3 reads CASSSGLSNQPQHF.

Frequency places this clonotype as medium-sized. V usage is TRBV20-1 and J usage is TRBJ2-1; TCRdb gives TRBD1 as the D gene, but with no DNA this cannot be confirmed. CDR3 length equals 15 residues. Germline V gene lookup returns CDR1 DFQATT and CDR2 SNEGSKA (reference sequence). The CDR3 loop reads CSARLGAADYNEQFF.

V and J are TRBV29-1 and TRBJ1-2; lacking DNA, the TRBD1 call made by TCRdb goes unchecked. Germline V gene sequence: CDR1 SQVTM, CDR2 ANQGSEA. This CDR3 contains 13 residues. The chain's CDR3 is CSVEERGWYGYTF.

This chain uses TRBV6-1 with TRBJ2-1; TCRdb calls TRBD2, which cannot be checked without DNA. Per the germline V gene, CDR1 is MNHNS and CDR2 is SASEGT. The CDR3 runs to 15 residues. The CDR3 region is CASSEGLAGGNEQFF.

The chain uses TRBV6-2 or TRBV6-3 and TRBJ1-5. This CDR3 is 16 amino acids long. Germline CDR1 is MNHEY and CDR2 is SVGEGT. The chain's CDR3 is CASSGLLSWSNQPQHF.

This sequence joins TRBV4-3 and TRBJ2-2; TCRdb picks TRBD1, but there is no DNA to check that call. The length of the CDR3 is 16 residues. The V gene's germline CDR1 is LGHNA and CDR2 YSLEER. CDR3 amino acids: CASSQDIGGGPGELFF.